This T cell receptor beta chain was documented in a study of cytomegalovirus exposure and HLA in healthy donors. Study-wide points: Trimming of TCR beta V- and J-genes showed a link, identified in a later analysis, to a missense DCLRE1C variant. A few V segments could not be told apart, such as TRBV6-2 and TRBV6-3, and were left out. Rare sequences made up most TCRs, while some public TCRs were found in many donors.

A word on this clone: Antigen: not known.

The PCR contained 60 Vbeta and 13 Jbeta primers. Assay: immunoSEQ multiplex PCR; the TCRdb copy retains only in-frame clones and omits some. The table has 200,000 or so clones, around 85% seen once. The CDR3 covers 13 residues. Trimming pared 4 bases from V and 6 bases from J, leaving 13 bases between. Germline CDR1 reads SNHLY; CDR2 reads FYNNEI. Sequencing input: PBMCs. The rearrangement joins TRBV2 to TRBJ2-7; a possible D gene is TRBD1 (6 bases). This clonotype was obtained from a middle-aged man in good health and CMV-seronegative. This CDR3 is CASSVTGTCEQYF. CDR3 in DNA: TGTGCCAGCAGTGTAACAGGGACCTGCGAGCAGTACTTC.